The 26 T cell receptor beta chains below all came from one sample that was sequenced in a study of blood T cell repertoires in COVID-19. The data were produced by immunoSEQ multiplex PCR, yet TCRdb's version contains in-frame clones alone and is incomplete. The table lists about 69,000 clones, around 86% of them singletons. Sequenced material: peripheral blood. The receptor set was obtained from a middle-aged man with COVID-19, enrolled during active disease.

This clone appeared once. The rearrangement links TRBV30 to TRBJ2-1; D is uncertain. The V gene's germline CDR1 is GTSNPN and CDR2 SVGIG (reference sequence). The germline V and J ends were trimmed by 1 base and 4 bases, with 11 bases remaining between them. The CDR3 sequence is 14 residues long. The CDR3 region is CAWSGAATYNEQFF. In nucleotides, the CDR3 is TGTGCCTGGAGTGGGGCAGCCACGTACAATGAGCAGTTCTTC. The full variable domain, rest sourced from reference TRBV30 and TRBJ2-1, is SQTIHQWPATLVQPVGSPLSLECTVEGTSNPNLYWYRQAAGRGLQLLFYSVGIGQISSEVPQNLSASRPQDRQFILSSKKLLLSDSGFYLCAWSGAATYNEQFFGPGTRLTVL.

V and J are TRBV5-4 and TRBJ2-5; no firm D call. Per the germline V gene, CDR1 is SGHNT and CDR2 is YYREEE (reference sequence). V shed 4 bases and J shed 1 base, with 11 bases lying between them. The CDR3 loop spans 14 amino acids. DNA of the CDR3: TGTGCCAGCAGCCAACTATCGGGCCAAGAGACCCAGTACTTC. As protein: CASSQLSGQETQYF.

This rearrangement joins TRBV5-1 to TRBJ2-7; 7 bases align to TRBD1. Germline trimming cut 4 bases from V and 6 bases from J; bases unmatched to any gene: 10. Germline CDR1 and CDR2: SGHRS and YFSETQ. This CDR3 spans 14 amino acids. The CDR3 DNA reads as TGCGCCAGCAGCCACCGACAGGGATCGTCCGAGCAGTACTTC. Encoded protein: CASSHRQGSSEQYF. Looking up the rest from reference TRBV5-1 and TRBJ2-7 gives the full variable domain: KAGVTQTPRYLIKTRGQQVTLSCSPISGHRSVSWYQQTPGQGLQFLFEYFSETQRNKGNFPGRFSGRQFSNSRSEMNVSTLELGDSALYLCASSHRQGSSEQYFGPGTRLTVT.

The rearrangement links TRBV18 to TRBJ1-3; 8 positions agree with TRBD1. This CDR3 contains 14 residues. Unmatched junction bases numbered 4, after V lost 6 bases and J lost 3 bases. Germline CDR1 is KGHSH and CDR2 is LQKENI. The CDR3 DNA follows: TGTGCCAGCTCGCAGGGGGCAGGTGGAAACACCATATATTTT. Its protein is CASSQGAGGNTIYF.

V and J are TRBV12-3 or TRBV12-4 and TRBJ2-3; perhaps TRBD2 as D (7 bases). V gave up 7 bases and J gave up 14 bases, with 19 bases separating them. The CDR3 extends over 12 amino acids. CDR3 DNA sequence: TGTGCCAGCAATCTTATCCGGGGGGCCTTGTATTTT. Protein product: CASNLIRGALYF.

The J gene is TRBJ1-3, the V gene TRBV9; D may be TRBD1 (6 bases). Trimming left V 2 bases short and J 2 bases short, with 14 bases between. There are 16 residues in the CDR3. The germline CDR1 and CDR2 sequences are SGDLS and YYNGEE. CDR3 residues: CASSVGDKGAGNTIYF. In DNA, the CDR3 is TGTGCCAGCAGCGTTGGGGACAAGGGGGCTGGAAACACCATATATTTT.

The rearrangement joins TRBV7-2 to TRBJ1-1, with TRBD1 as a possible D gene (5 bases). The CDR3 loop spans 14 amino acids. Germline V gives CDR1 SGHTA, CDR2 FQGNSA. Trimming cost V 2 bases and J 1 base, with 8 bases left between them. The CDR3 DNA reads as TGTGCCAGCAGCTTATTTGGGGCGAACACTGAAGCTTTCTTT. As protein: CASSLFGANTEAFF.

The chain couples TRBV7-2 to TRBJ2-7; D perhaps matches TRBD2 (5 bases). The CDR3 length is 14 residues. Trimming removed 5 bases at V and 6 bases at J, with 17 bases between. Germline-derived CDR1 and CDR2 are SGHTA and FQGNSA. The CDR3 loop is CASSPSWAGFEQYF. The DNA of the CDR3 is TGTGCCAGCAGCCCTTCCTGGGCGGGTTTCGAGCAGTACTTC.

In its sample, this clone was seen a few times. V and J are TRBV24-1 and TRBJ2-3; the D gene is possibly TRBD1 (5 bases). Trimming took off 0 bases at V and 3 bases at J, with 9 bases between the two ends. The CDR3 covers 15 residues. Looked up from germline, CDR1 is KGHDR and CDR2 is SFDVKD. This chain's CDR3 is CATSDLGKGTDTQYF. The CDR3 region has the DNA TGTGCCACCAGTGATTTGGGGAAGGGGACAGATACGCAGTATTTT.

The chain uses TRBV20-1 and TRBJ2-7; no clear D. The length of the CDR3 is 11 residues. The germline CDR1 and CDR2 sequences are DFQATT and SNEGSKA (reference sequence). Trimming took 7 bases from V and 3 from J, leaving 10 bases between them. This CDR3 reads CSVSGVYEQYF. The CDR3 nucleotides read TGCAGTGTGTCAGGCGTCTACGAGCAGTACTTC.

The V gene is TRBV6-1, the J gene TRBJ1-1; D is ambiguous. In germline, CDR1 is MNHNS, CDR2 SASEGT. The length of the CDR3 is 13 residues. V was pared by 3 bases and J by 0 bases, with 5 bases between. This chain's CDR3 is CASSDTVNTEAFF. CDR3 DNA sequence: TGTGCCAGCAGTGATACGGTGAACACTGAAGCTTTCTTT.

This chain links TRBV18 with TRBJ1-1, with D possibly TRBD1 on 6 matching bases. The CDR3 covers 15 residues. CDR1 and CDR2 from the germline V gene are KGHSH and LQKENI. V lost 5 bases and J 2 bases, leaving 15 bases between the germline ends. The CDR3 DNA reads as TGTGCCAGCTCATCCCTGGACAGCGGTAACACTGAAGCTTTCTTT. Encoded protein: CASSSLDSGNTEAFF.

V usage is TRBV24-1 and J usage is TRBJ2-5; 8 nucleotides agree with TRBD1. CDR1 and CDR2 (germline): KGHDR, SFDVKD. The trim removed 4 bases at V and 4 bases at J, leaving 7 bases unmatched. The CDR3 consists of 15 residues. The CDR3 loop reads CATSDPARGPETQYF. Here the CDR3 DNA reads TGTGCCACCAGTGACCCTGCCAGGGGGCCAGAGACCCAGTACTTC.

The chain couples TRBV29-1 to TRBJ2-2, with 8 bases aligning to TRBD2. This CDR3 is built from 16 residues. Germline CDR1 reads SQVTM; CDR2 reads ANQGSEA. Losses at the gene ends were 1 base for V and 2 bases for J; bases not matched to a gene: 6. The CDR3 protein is CSVEVGSGVNTGELFF. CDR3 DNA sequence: TGCAGCGTTGAAGTTGGTAGCGGGGTAAACACCGGGGAGCTGTTTTTT.

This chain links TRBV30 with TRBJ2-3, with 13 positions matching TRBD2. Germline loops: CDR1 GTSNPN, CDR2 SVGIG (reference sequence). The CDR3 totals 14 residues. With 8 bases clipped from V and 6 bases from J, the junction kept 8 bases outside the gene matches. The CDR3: CAGGLAGPGDTQYF. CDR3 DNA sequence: TGTGCCGGGGGACTAGCGGGGCCCGGGGATACGCAGTATTTT.

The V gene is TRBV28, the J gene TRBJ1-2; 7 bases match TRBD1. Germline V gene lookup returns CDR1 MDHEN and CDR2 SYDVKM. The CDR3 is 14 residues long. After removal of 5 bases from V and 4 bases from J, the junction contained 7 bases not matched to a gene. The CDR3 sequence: CASSSQQGSYGYTF. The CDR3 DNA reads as TGTGCCAGCAGTAGTCAACAGGGGAGCTATGGCTACACCTTC.

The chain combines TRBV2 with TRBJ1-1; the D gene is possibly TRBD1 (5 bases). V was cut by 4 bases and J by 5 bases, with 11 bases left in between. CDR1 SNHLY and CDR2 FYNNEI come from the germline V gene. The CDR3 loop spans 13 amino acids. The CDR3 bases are TGTGCCAGCAGTGCAAACGGGGGGACTGAAGCTTTCTTT. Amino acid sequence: CASSANGGTEAFF.

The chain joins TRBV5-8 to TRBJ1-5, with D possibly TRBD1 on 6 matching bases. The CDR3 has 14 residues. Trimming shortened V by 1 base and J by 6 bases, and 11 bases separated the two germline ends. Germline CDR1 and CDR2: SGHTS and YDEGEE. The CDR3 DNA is TGTGCCAGCAGCTTGTATAGGGGGGGTCAGCCCCAGCATTTT. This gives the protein CASSLYRGGQPQHF.

Written as DNA, the CDR3 is TGTGCCTGGAGGGGGGGGGCGGCTCCGGAGACCCAGTACTTC. The encoded protein is CAWRGGAAPETQYF. The chain links TRBV30 to TRBJ2-5, with D possibly matching TRBD2 (7 bases). Germline assignment: CDR1 GTSNPN and CDR2 SVGIG (reference sequence). V gave up 3 bases and J gave up 5 bases, with 16 bases separating them. The CDR3 is 14 residues long.

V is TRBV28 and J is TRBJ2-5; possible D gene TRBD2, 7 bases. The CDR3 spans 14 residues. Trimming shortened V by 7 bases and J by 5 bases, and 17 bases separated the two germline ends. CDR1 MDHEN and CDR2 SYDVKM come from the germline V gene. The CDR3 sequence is CASTERGGRETQYF. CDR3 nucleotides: TGTGCCAGCACCGAAAGGGGGGGGAGGGAGACCCAGTACTTC.

CDR3 nucleotides: TGTGCCAGCAGTTGGGGACTTCAAGAGACCCAGTACTTC. Translated, it gives CASSWGLQETQYF. This chain connects TRBV12-3 or TRBV12-4 to TRBJ2-5, with a weak D call TRBD2 (6 bases). The V end lost 4 bases, the J end lost 2 bases, and 8 bases lay between the germline ends. There are 13 residues in the CDR3.

The CDR3 is CASKPQGSGANVLTF. Written as DNA, the CDR3 is TGTGCCAGCAAACCTCAGGGCTCTGGGGCCAACGTCCTGACTTTC. This chain joins TRBV27 and TRBJ2-6; TRBD1 might be the D (5 bases). This CDR3 has 15 residues. Per germline, CDR1 MNHEY and CDR2 SMNVEV (reference sequence). Between the trimmed V and J ends, which lost 7 bases and 0 bases, there was a span of 10 bases.

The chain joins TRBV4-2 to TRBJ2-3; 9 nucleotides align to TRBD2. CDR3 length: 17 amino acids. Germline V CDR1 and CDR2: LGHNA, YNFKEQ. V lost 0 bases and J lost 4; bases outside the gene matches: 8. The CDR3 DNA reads TGTGCCAGCAGCCAAGATCGTGGGGCTAGCGGGGCAGATACGCAGTATTTT. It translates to CASSQDRGASGADTQYF.

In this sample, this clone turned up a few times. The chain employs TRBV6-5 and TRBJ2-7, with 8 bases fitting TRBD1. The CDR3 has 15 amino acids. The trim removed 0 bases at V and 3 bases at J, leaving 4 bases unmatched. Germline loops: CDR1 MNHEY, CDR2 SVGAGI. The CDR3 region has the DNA TGTGCCAGCAGTTACTCGACAGGGGACTTCTACGAGCAGTACTTC. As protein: CASSYSTGDFYEQYF.

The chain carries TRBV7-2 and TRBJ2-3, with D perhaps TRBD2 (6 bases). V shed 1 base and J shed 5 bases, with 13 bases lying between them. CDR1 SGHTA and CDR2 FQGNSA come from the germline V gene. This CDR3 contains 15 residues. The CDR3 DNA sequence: TGTGCCAGCAGCTTAGGTGCAGGGCGGGGAGATACGCAGTATTTT. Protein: CASSLGAGRGDTQYF.

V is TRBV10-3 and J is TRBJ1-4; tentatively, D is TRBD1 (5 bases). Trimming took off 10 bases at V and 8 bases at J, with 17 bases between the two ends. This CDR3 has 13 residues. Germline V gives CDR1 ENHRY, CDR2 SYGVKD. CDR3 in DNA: TGTGCCACTAATTTGGACAAGGGGGAAAAACTGTTTTTT. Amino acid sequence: CATNLDKGEKLFF.